The 15 T cell receptor beta chains below come from one sample, sequenced in a study of T cells after yellow fever vaccination. MiXCR was run by TCRdb on the 5' RACE reads, yielding one entry per CDR3 protein. There are hundreds of thousands of distinct CDR3 sequences in the sample; roughly 12% occur only once, and around 14% lies in the top ten. The material was PBMCs, obtained on the day of the yellow fever booster vaccination. The origin of the receptors is a man between 25 and 39 years old who received the YFV17D yellow fever vaccine.

This clonotype appeared a few times. The CDR3: CASSQVRSPSGSSYNEQFF. Here the CDR3 DNA reads TGTGCCAGCAGCCAAGTTCGCAGCCCTAGCGGGAGCTCCTACAATGAGCAGTTCTTC. The V call is TRBV14, the J call TRBJ2-1; 10 nucleotides match TRBD2. With V trimmed by 1 base and J by 0 bases, 9 bases remained unmatched. Germline V gene sequence: CDR1 SGHDN, CDR2 FVKESK. This CDR3 is 19 amino acids long.

The V and J genes are TRBV5-1 and TRBJ1-1; D not resolved. CDR1 SGHRS and CDR2 YFSETQ come from the germline V gene. V lost 1 base and J 0 bases, leaving 10 bases between the germline ends. The CDR3 totals 15 residues. CDR3 DNA: TGCGCCAGCAGCTTGACGGTACCCTTGAACACTGAAGCTTTCTTT. It codes for CASSLTVPLNTEAFF.

This clonotype was detected a few times. CDR3 nucleotides: TGTGCCAGCAGCTTAGTGGGCGGGGAAGCCAAAAACATTCAGTACTTC. Translation gives CASSLVGGEAKNIQYF. This chain joins TRBV7-9 and TRBJ2-4; D is possibly TRBD2 (6 bases). The CDR3 has 16 residues. Deletions cut 1 base from V and 0 bases from J, with 10 bases between. The germline V gene encodes CDR1 SEHNR and CDR2 FQNEAQ (reference sequence).

In its sample, this clonotype was seen many times. The genes are TRBV7-8 and TRBJ2-5; D uncertain. CDR3 size: 11 residues. Trimming left V 1 base short and J 7 bases short, with 4 bases between. Germline-derived CDR1 and CDR2 are SGHVS and FQNEAQ. CDR3 loop: CASSLESTQYF. DNA of the CDR3: TGTGCCAGCAGCTTAGAATCGACCCAGTACTTC.

This clonotype was picked up a small number of times. The chain uses TRBV19 and TRBJ1-5, with D hard to call. Germline assignment: CDR1 LNHDA and CDR2 SQIVND (reference sequence). CDR3 length: 13 amino acids. Trimming shortened V by 9 bases and J by 4 bases, and 13 bases separated the two germline ends. CDR3 coding DNA: TGTGCCAGCAGAACATCGCGAAATCAGCCCCAGCATTTT. This gives the protein CASRTSRNQPQHF.

The chain combines TRBV7-2 with TRBJ2-1; D may be TRBD1 or TRBD2 (5 bases each). Trimming pared 1 base from V and 0 bases from J, leaving 10 bases between. The CDR3 runs 16 residues. The germline CDR1 and CDR2 sequences are SGHTA and FQGNSA. DNA of the CDR3: TGTGCCAGCAGCTTAGGTGGGGGTTTCTCCTACAATGAGCAGTTCTTC. Translating gives CASSLGGGFSYNEQFF.

The sample holds many counts of this clonotype. The J gene is TRBJ2-5, the V gene TRBV20-1, with D perhaps TRBD2 (5 bases). CDR1 DFQATT and CDR2 SNEGSKA come from the germline V gene (reference sequence). The CDR3 extends over 12 amino acids. Trimming cost V 1 base and J 3 bases, with 6 bases left between them. Written as DNA, the CDR3 is TGCAGTGCTAGAGGGGGAGAAGAGACCCAGTACTTC. It codes for CSARGGEETQYF.

In its sample, this clonotype was seen a few times. The chain joins TRBV15 to TRBJ1-1, with D unclear. Germline V lookup: CDR1 LNHNV, CDR2 YYDKDF (reference sequence). V lost 9 bases, J lost 1 base, and 15 bases lay in between. The length of the CDR3 is 14 residues. The CDR3 nucleotides are TGTGCCACGACTTCCAACCCCTCGAACACTGAAGCTTTCTTT. Its translation is CATTSNPSNTEAFF. The entire variable domain, with the rest obtained from reference TRBV15 and TRBJ1-1, is as follows: DAMVIQNPRYQVTQFGKPVTLSCSQTLNHNVMYWYQQKSSQAPKLLFHYYDKDFNNEADTPDNFQSRRPNTSFCFLDIRSPGLGDTAMYLCATTSNPSNTEAFFGQGTRLTVV.

This clonotype appeared a few times. The J gene is TRBJ2-7, the V gene TRBV20-1; D may be TRBD2 (5 bases). Germline V gene data show CDR1 as DFQATT and CDR2 as SNEGSKA (reference sequence). The CDR3 runs to 13 residues. The ends were cut back, 1 base at V and 3 bases at J, with 10 bases in the middle. CDR3 amino acids: CSARVSGNYEQYF. The CDR3 nucleotides read TGCAGTGCTAGAGTTTCGGGGAACTACGAGCAGTACTTC.

V and J are TRBV29-1 and TRBJ1-6, with TRBD1 as a possible D gene (5 bases). V lost 4 bases and J 6 bases, leaving 10 bases between the germline ends. CDR1 SQVTM and CDR2 ANQGSEA come from the germline V gene. The CDR3 runs to 13 residues. Here the CDR3 reads CSVGRGGNSPLHF. The CDR3 region has the DNA TGCAGCGTTGGGCGGGGGGGTAATTCACCCCTCCACTTT. The full variable domain, with the rest looked up from reference TRBV29-1 and TRBJ1-6, is SAVISQKPSRDICQRGTSLTIQCQVDSQVTMMFWYRQQPGQSLTLIATANQGSEATYESGFVIDKFPISRPNLTFSTLTVSNMSPEDSSIYLCSVGRGGNSPLHFGNGTRLTVT.

This clonotype has a handful of counts. The V call is TRBV5-1, the J call TRBJ1-6; D gene uncertain. From germline, CDR1 is SGHRS and CDR2 YFSETQ. Trimming removed 5 bases from V and 5 bases from J, with 8 bases in between. This CDR3 comprises 13 residues. CDR3 bases: TGCGCCAGCAGACCTACGGATAATTCACCCCTCCACTTT. This encodes CASRPTDNSPLHF.

This clonotype was detected only a few times. The J gene is TRBJ2-7, the V gene TRBV12-3 or TRBV12-4; D may be TRBD2 (6 bases). V was pared by 7 bases and J by 12 bases, with 22 bases between. The CDR3 has 13 amino acids. CDR3 coding DNA: TGTGCCAGCACCACGGGACTCCTTGGGGTTTGGTACTTC. Its translation is CASTTGLLGVWYF.

The rearrangement links TRBV11-2 to TRBJ1-5; D unresolved. Germline V lookup: CDR1 SGHAT, CDR2 FQNNGV. V gave up 0 bases and J gave up 7 bases, with 13 bases separating them. The CDR3 runs 15 residues. CDR3 loop: CASSLDDTTGQPQHF. The CDR3 DNA follows: TGTGCCAGCAGCTTAGATGACACCACGGGCCAGCCCCAGCATTTT.

This clonotype was counted a few times. The chain couples TRBV6-5 to TRBJ1-4, with D hard to call. The germline V and J ends were trimmed by 4 bases and 5 bases, with 11 bases remaining between them. The germline V gene has CDR1 MNHEY and CDR2 SVGAGI. This CDR3 contains 14 residues. The CDR3 region has the DNA TGTGCCAGCAGTTTGGGAGACGTGAATGAAAAACTGTTTTTT. Translated: CASSLGDVNEKLFF.

Regarding this clonotype: Just one base apart from a much larger clone, this may be a read error. The V and J genes are TRBV5-1 and TRBJ2-7; unclear D gene. V was pared by 4 bases and J by 2 bases, with 7 bases between. CDR1 is SGHRS and CDR2 is YFSETQ in the germline V gene. The CDR3 length is 12 residues. The chain's CDR3 is CASSEDAYEQYF. In nucleotides, the CDR3 is TGCGCCAGCAGCGAAGACGCCTACGAGCAGTACTTC.